This entry features one TCR beta chain sequence. Here immunoSEQ multiplex PCR was the method, and the copy in TCRdb shows in-frame clones only, minus some. Of 200,000 to 250,000 clones listed, roughly 87% are singletons. The V gene lost 10 bases and the J gene lost 1 base, with 19 bases spanning the gap. Germline CDR1 reads LNHNV; CDR2 reads YYDKDF (reference sequence). CDR3 length: 16 amino acids. These data come from a study of blood T cell repertoires in COVID-19. Study as a whole: Acute-phase and convalescent COVID-19 samples originated in the United States, Italy and Spain.

The V and J genes are TRBV15 and TRBJ2-2; D is possibly TRBD1 (5 bases). The sample comprised peripheral blood. The receptor was isolated from a woman aged 18-30 years who had recovered from COVID-19. CDR3: CAKKKDNPLNTGELFF. In DNA, the CDR3 is TGTGCCAAGAAGAAGGACAACCCCTTGAACACCGGGGAGCTGTTTTTT.